The source of this T cell receptor (beta chain) is a study of T cells in Graves' hyperthyroidism and ophthalmopathy. This clonotype occurred a few times. This CDR3 is 15 amino acids long. J gave up 2 bases and V 5 bases, and 4 bases lay outside the gene matches. Amplification of TCR beta CDR3 regions used RNA as the template. The TCR CDR3 first-round RT-PCR relied on the HTBI primer set. Each CDR3 protein is one row after TCRdb ran MiXCR on the multiplex PCR reads. The sample includes more than 300,000 distinct CDR3 sequences, under 15% of them seen just once. The J gene is TRBJ1-2, the V gene TRBV12-3 or TRBV12-4, with TRBD1 identical over 11 bases. This receptor was taken from a woman younger than 35 with Graves' hyperthyroidism. The specimen was blood. The CDR3 is CASSRTGGLNYGYTF. As DNA, the CDR3 is TGTGCCAGCAGTCGGACAGGGGGCTTGAACTATGGCTACACCTTC.